This T cell receptor (beta chain) is drawn from a study of blood T cell repertoires in COVID-19. The wider study: Whether acute or convalescent, the COVID-19 samples came from the United States, Italy and Spain. From T cells, B-cell-depleted T cells, or PBMCs came the material, which was cDNA or gDNA.

The CDR3 has 13 amino acids. The V segment lost 5 bases and the J segment 8 bases; nucleotides outside the gene matches: 7. Study processing details: Counts of nucleated cells, estimated from reference gene primer amplification, were obtained. The table came from immunoSEQ multiplex PCR; TCRdb's copy has only in-frame clones and leaves some out. V, J and clone size reflect that table, while D and trimming were determined from the DNA. The sample holds 110,000 to 150,000 clones, approximately 85% seen once. The clonotype comes from a man aged 50-60 years with acute or convalescent COVID-19. J is TRBJ2-3 and V is TRBV12-3 or TRBV12-4; 7 nucleotides agree with TRBD2. Material: peripheral blood. The CDR3 region is CASSPRLASTQYF. The CDR3 DNA reads TGTGCCAGCAGTCCGCGACTAGCCAGTACGCAGTATTTT.